This T cell receptor beta chain came from a study of blood T cell repertoires in COVID-19. The wider study: The analysed material was cDNA or gDNA that came from T cells, B-cell-depleted T cells, or PBMCs.

Here immunoSEQ multiplex PCR was the method, and the copy in TCRdb shows in-frame clones only, minus some. This sample has about 430,000 clones, with nearly 90% found just once. This CDR3 contains 13 residues. V lost 3 bases and J lost 6, with 11 bases in between. This clone was observed once. The TCR sequence derives from a woman aged 18 to 35 who had been exposed to COVID-19. The sample taken for sequencing was PBMCs or T cells enriched from blood (not recorded which). The chain carries TRBV12-3 or TRBV12-4 and TRBJ1-2; perhaps TRBD1 as D (5 bases). The CDR3 DNA is TGTGCCAGCAGTTTGGGGGGGTTCGATGGCTACACCTTC. Translating gives CASSLGGFDGYTF.